This T cell receptor beta chain was captured by sequencing in a study of shared clonotypes between healthy human individuals. Across the study: CD4 naive cells filled three plates per donor, CD4 memory three, CD8 naive two and CD8 memory one. Study outcomes and limitations: Several donors showed sharing of about 4.7% of naive CD4 clonotypes.

The assay was carried out at the deep level. Assay: immunoSEQ multiplex PCR; the TCRdb copy retains only in-frame clones and omits some. The data hold around 2,000,000 clones, with 85% to 95% observed a single time. The V end was cut by 8 bases, the J end by 7 bases, with 14 bases between. Looked up from germline, CDR1 is SEHNR and CDR2 is FQNEAQ (reference sequence). The CDR3 runs to 12 residues. Turning to this clone: Its antigen remains unknown.

Naive CD8 cells lacked CD45RO and underwent positive selection for CCR7, leaving out terminally differentiated effector memory CD45RA+ cells. All of the donors resided in Nashville, Tennessee, and each was a Caucasian adult. This chain links TRBV7-9 with TRBJ1-2; unclear D gene. The TCR was taken from a young man in good health. Some clones in this sample may be carry-over from other donors' samples. What was sequenced was naive CD8+ T cells from PBMCs. CDR3 nucleotides: TGTGCCAGCGGGTCATCGGGCGTTGGCTACACCTTC. This gives the protein CASGSSGVGYTF.